Listed here is a single TCR beta chain. The CDR3 spans 13 residues. V lost 4 bases and J lost 6, with 16 bases in between. Germline lookup yields CDR1 DFQATT and CDR2 SNEGSKA (reference sequence). Preparation of the TCRbeta library used unique molecular identifiers. MiXCR was run by TCRdb on the PCR reads, yielding one entry per CDR3 protein. The sample shows 500,000 or so distinct CDR3 sequences, 30% to 35% of them seen only once. This entry comes from a study of T-cell reconstitution after alpha-beta-depleted transplantation in children. Material: PBMCs from the stem cell graft donor, obtained from the stem cell graft. The TCR originated in a human donor who donated a stem cell graft to a child with aplastic anemia. The chain has TRBV20-1 and TRBJ2-7, with D possibly matching TRBD2 (5 bases). For the CDR3, the DNA is TGCAGTGCTACGCCGGGGTCTAGTAGCGAGCAGTACTTC. Its protein is CSATPGSSSEQYF.